This passage covers 6 T cell receptor beta chains from one sample sequenced in a study of shared clonotypes between healthy human individuals. Libraries were prepared by immunoSEQ multiplex PCR; TCRdb keeps only in-frame clonotypes and omits some of them. The sample contains roughly 2,300,000 clones, around 90% of which appear only once. The sequencing input was naive CD4+ T cells from PBMCs. Subset defined: CD45RA+ positively selected. The receptors come from a man younger than 30 in good health. Some clones in this sample may be carry-over from other donors' samples.

The chain employs TRBV5-6 and TRBJ2-7; unclear D gene. The V end lost 1 base, the J end lost 3 bases, and 11 bases lay between the germline ends. Looked up from germline, CDR1 is SGHDT and CDR2 is YYEEEE. The length of the CDR3 is 14 residues. The CDR3 sequence is CASSLSLADYEQYF. DNA for the CDR3: TGTGCCAGCAGCTTGAGTCTGGCCGACTACGAGCAGTACTTC.

The CDR3 bases are TGTGCCAGCAGCTCAACTCCGGCAAAGTTGAACACTGAAGCTTTCTTT. As protein: CASSSTPAKLNTEAFF. This rearrangement joins TRBV7-6 to TRBJ1-1; D is unclear. This CDR3 comprises 16 residues. CDR1 is SGHVS and CDR2 is FNYEAQ in the germline V gene. Trimming removed 4 bases from V and 0 bases from J, with 15 bases in between.

Only one count was recorded for this clone. The chain joins TRBV27 to TRBJ2-7; D may be TRBD1 (5 bases). V lost 6 bases and J 0 bases, leaving 15 bases between the germline ends. CDR1 and CDR2 (germline): MNHEY, SMNVEV (reference sequence). The CDR3 consists of 15 residues. The DNA of the CDR3 is TGTGCCAGCAGCGGAGTAGGGGCCAACTCCTACGAGCAGTACTTC. The encoded protein is CASSGVGANSYEQYF.

V usage is TRBV2 and J usage is TRBJ1-5; D gene unclear. This CDR3 is 15 amino acids long. V was cut by 7 bases and J by 1 base, with 14 bases left in between. Germline assignment: CDR1 SNHLY and CDR2 FYNNEI. The CDR3 region is CASTSQAKSNQPQHF. In nucleotides, the CDR3 is TGTGCCAGCACCTCTCAAGCTAAGAGCAATCAGCCCCAGCATTTT.

The rearrangement links TRBV7-9 to TRBJ2-3, with 9 bases identical to TRBD2. The CDR3 spans 17 residues. Germline V lookup: CDR1 SEHNR, CDR2 FQNEAQ (reference sequence). The V and J ends lost 1 base and 1 base, in that order; junction bases with no gene match: 6. CDR3 amino acids: CASSLGGRDRRTDTQYF. The CDR3 DNA reads TGTGCCAGCAGCTTAGGCGGGAGGGACCGACGCACAGATACGCAGTATTTT. Drawing the rest from reference TRBV7-9 and TRBJ2-3, the complete variable domain is DTGVSQNPRHKITKRGQNVTFRCDPISEHNRLYWYRQTLGQGPEFLTYFQNEAQLEKSRLLSDRFSAERPKGSFSTLEIQRTEQGDSAMYLCASSLGGRDRRTDTQYFGPGTRLTVL.

The CDR3 DNA follows: TGTGCCAGCAGCTTAGGCCTTAGGGGCAATCAGCCCCAGCATTTT. This codes for CASSLGLRGNQPQHF. The gene calls are TRBV5-5 and TRBJ1-5; no clear D gene. Per germline, CDR1 SGHKS and CDR2 YYEKEE (reference sequence). The V end was cut by 2 bases, the J end by 2 bases, with 11 bases between. The CDR3 spans 15 residues.